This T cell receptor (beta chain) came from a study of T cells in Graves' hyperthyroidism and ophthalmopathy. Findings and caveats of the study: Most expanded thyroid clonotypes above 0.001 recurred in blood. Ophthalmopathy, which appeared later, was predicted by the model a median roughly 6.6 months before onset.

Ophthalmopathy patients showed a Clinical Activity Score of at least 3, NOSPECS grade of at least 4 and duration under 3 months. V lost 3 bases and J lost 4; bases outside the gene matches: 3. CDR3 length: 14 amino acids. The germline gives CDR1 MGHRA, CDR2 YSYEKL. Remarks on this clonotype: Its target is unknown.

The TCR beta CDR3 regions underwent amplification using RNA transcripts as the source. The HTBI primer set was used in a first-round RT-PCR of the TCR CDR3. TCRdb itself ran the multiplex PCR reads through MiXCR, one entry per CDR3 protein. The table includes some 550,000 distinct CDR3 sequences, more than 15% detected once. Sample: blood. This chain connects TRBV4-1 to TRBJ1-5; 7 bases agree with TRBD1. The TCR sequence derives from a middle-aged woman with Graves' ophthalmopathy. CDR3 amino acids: CASSHRDRNQPQHF. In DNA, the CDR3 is TGCGCCAGCAGCCACCGGGACAGAAATCAGCCCCAGCATTTT.